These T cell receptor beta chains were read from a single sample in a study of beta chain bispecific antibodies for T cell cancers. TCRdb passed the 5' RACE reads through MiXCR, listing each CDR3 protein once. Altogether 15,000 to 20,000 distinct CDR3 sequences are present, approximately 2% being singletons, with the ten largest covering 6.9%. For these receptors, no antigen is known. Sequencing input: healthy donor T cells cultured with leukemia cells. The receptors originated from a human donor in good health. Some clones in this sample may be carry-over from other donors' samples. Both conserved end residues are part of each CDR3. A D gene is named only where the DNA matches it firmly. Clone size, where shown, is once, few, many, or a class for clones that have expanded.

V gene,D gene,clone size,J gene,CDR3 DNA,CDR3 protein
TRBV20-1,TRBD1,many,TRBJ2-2,TGCAGTGCTAGGGTTCTAATAGGACAGGGAACCACCGGGGAGCTGTTTTTT,CSARVLIGQGTTGELFF
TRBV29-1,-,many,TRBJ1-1,TGCAGCGCTAACCCGAGGGGGGGGAGAGCTTTCTTT,CSANPRGGRAFF
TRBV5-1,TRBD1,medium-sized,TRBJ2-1,TGCGCCAGCAGCTTGACGGACAGGGCCTCCTACAATGAGCAGTTCTTC,CASSLTDRASYNEQFF
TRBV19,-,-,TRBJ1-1,TGTGCCAGTAGTATAGGGACCGGAAGGACTGAAGCTTTCTTT,CASSIGTGRTEAFF
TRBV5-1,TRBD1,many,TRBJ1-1,TGCGCCAGCAGCCGGACTCAGGGGGCTGAAGCTTTCTTT,CASSRTQGAEAFF
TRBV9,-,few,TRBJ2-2,TGTGCCAGCAGCGTATCTCTGGGGGGCACCGGGGAGCTGTTTTTT,CASSVSLGGTGELFF
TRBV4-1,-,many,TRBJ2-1,TGCGCCAGCAGCCAAGACGGGCAGGGGATCTCCTACAATGAGCAGTTCTTC,CASSQDGQGISYNEQFF
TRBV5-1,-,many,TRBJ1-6,TGCGCCAGCGGGCAGGACCATTCACCCCTCCACTTT,CASGQDHSPLHF
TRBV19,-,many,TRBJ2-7,TGTGCCAGTAGTATAGAAGCCGGACGGTACTACGAGCAGTACTTC,CASSIEAGRYYEQYF
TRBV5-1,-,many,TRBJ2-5,TGCGCCAGCAGCTTGGGCGGGGTTGAAGAGACCCAGTACTTC,CASSLGGVEETQYF
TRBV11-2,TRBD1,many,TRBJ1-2,TGTGCCAGCAGCTTTACAACAGGGGATTATGGCTACACCTTC,CASSFTTGDYGYTF
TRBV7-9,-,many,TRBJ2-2,TGTGCCAGCAGTTACAACAGGGAATTGGCCGGGGAGCTGTTTTTT,CASSYNRELAGELFF
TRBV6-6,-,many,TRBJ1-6,TGTGCCAGCAGCGGGACCAGGGGTCAATCACCCCTCCACTTT,CASSGTRGQSPLHF
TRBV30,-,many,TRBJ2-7,TGTGCCTGGAGGTACCCTCCTGGGGAGCAGTACTTC,CAWRYPPGEQYF
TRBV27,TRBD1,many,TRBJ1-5,TGTGCCAGCAGTTCCCCAGGGGGAGGACAGCCCCAGCATTTT,CASSSPGGGQPQHF
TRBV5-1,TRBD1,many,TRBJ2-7,TGCGCCAGCGGCCGGGACAGTTTCTACGAGCAGTACTTC,CASGRDSFYEQYF
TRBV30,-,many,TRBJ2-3,TGTGCCTGGAGTGTACAAAGTGCCAGCACAGATACGCAGTATTTT,CAWSVQSASTDTQYF
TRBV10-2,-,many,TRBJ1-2,TGCGCCAGCAGTGAGTCAGAGACAGATCATGGCTACACCTTC,CASSESETDHGYTF
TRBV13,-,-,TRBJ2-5,TGTGCCAGCAGCGAAAACACAAGATCGGTCGGTAGGGAGACCCAGTACTTC,CASSENTRSVGRETQYF
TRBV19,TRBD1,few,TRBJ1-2,TGTGCCAGTAAGACAGGGTTCGGCTACACCTTC,CASKTGFGYTF
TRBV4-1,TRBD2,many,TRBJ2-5,TGCGCCAGCAGTCTTATAGCGGGACAAGAGACCCAGTACTTC,CASSLIAGQETQYF
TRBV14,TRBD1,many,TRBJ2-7,TGTGCCAGCAGCCAGAGACAGGGGTACTCCTACGAGCAGTACTTC,CASSQRQGYSYEQYF
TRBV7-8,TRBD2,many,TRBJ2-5,TGTGCCAGCAGCTTAGGGTTGGGGGGGGAGACCCAGTACTTC,CASSLGLGGETQYF
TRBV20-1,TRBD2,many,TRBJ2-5,TGCAGTGCACAGAGGGCTAGCGGGGGAATAGAGACCCAGTACTTC,CSAQRASGGIETQYF
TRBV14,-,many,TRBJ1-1,TGTGCCAGCAGCATACCGGGAGAGGGCACTGAAGCTTTCTTT,CASSIPGEGTEAFF
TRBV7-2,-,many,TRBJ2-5,TGTGCCAGCAGCTCCGACGGACCGGCCCCACAAGAGACCCAGTACTTC,CASSSDGPAPQETQYF
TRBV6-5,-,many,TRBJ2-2,TGTGCCAGCAGTTTAGAGAGGGCCGGGGAGCTGTTTTTT,CASSLERAGELFF
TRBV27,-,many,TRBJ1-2,TGTGCCAGCAGTTTAAGTTTGGACCCAGCCTATGGCTACACCTTC,CASSLSLDPAYGYTF
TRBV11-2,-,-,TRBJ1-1,TGTGCCAGCAGCTTAGCCGGCATGAACACTGAAGCTTTCTTT,CASSLAGMNTEAFF
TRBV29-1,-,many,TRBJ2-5,TGCAGCGGGACACACCAAGAGACCCAGTACTTC,CSGTHQETQYF
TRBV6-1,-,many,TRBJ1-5,TGTGCCAGCAGTGAGAAGGGTTGGAGCAATCAGCCCCAGCATTTT,CASSEKGWSNQPQHF
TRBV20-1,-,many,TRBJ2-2,TGCAGTGCTAGAGATCGGAGAATGAGCACCGGGGAGCTGTTTTTT,CSARDRRMSTGELFF
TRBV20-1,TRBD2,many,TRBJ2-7,TGCAGTGCTAGTGGGACTAGCGGGCGATCCTACGAGCAGTACTTC,CSASGTSGRSYEQYF
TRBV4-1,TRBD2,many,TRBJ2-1,TGCGCCAGCAGCCAAGAGAGCGGGGTGGCGGGCAATGAGCAGTTCTTC,CASSQESGVAGNEQFF
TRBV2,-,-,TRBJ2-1,TGTGCCAGCAGTCGGACAGCCTACAATGAGCAGTTCTTC,CASSRTAYNEQFF
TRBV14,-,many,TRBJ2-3,TGTGCCAGCAGCCCGGAAACAGGGAACACAGATACGCAGTATTTT,CASSPETGNTDTQYF
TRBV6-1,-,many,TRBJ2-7,TGTGCCAGCAGTGGGGGACGGCGCTACGAGCAGTACTTC,CASSGGRRYEQYF
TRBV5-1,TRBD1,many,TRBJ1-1,TGCGCCAGCAGCTTTACAGGGGGCAGTACTGAAGCTTTCTTT,CASSFTGGSTEAFF
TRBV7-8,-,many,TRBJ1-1,TGTGCCAGCAGCTTAGATTGGATTAACACTGAAGCTTTCTTT,CASSLDWINTEAFF
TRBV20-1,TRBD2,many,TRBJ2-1,TGCAGTGCTAGTGGCGGGGGGGCCACCTACAATGAGCAGTTCTTC,CSASGGGATYNEQFF
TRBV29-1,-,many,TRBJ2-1,TGCAGCGGAACAGGGTTGGATGAGCAGTTCTTC,CSGTGLDEQFF
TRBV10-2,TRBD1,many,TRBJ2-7,TGCGCCAGCAGTGAGCAGGGGGCGGCCTACGAGCAGTACTTC,CASSEQGAAYEQYF
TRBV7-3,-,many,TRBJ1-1,TGTGCCAGCAGCCTAGATTCGGGGGGGAACACTGAAGCTTTCTTT,CASSLDSGGNTEAFF
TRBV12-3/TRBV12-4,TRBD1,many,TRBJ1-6,TGTGCCAGCAGCCTACAGGGGAATAATTCACCCCTCCACTTT,CASSLQGNNSPLHF